This T cell receptor (beta chain) was obtained from a study of shared clonotypes between healthy human individuals. Study-level information: Three plates each covered CD4 naive and memory; CD8 naive two, CD8 memory one. Findings and caveats of the study: Some clonotypes were shared by all four sorted-subset donors, while others were not shared. The non-shared ones had lower generation probabilities than the shared ones.

CDR3 length equals 14 residues. Trimming took off 10 bases at V and 1 base at J, with 17 bases between the two ends. The naive CD8 subset, CD45RO-negative cells positively selected for CCR7, excluded terminally differentiated effector memory CD45RA+ cells. Participating donors were healthy, HIV-negative adults free of recent acute infections or vaccinations. About this clone itself: What it binds is unknown.

Authors' data handling: ImmunoSEQ junction-only sequences lacked quality scores, so their filtering differed. The protocol was immunoSEQ multiplex PCR, while the TCRdb copy is restricted to in-frame clones and leaves out a portion. D and trimming were read from the DNA, whereas the V and J calls and clone size are those reported in that table. Here the sample spans roughly 600,000 clones, 98% being singletons. V usage is TRBV5-7 and J usage is TRBJ1-1; D perhaps matches TRBD1 (5 bases). TRBV5-7 qualifies as an ORF whose function is uncertain. The source of this sequence is a man aged 25 to 40 in good health. Sequencing was carried out using naive CD8+ T cells sorted from blood. CDR3: CACPPMGGNTEAFF. The CDR3 region has the DNA TGTGCCTGCCCCCCGATGGGGGGGAACACTGAAGCTTTCTTT.